A selection of T cell receptor beta chains follows, all from one sample in a study of CD8 T cells in ankylosing spondylitis. One entry per CDR3 protein results from TCRdb running MiXCR on the 5' RACE reads. Of some 840,000 distinct CDR3 sequences listed, 12% were seen once; the top ten hold 0.51%. Sequencing was performed on blood, either unsorted or a sorted T cell fraction (not recorded which). These receptors were taken from a male donor with ankylosing spondylitis. Each CDR3 is given with its conserved first and last residue. Each record gives: D gene, J gene, clone size, V gene, CDR3 protein, CDR3 DNA. The D gene is left open where the match is weak. Clone size is stated in some rows and not others, as once, few, many or a class when expanded.

-,TRBJ2-5,many,TRBV19,CASSRGQETQYF,TGTGCCAGCAGCCGGGGTCAAGAGACCCAGTACTTC
-,TRBJ1-5,-,TRBV7-2,CASSLVQGMYQPQHF,TGTGCCAGCAGCTTGGTTCAGGGGATGTATCAGCCCCAGCATTTT
TRBD1,TRBJ1-1,many,TRBV20-1,CSARVRDRGWLNTEAFF,TGCAGTGCTAGAGTCCGGGACAGGGGATGGTTGAACACTGAAGCTTTCTTT
TRBD1,TRBJ2-5,few,TRBV11-2,CASSRWDRGLSETQYF,TGTGCCAGCAGCCGCTGGGACAGGGGGCTATCAGAGACCCAGTACTTC
-,TRBJ1-5,-,TRBV27,CASSPVLPGQPQHF,TGTGCCAGCAGTCCAGTTCTGCCGGGTCAGCCCCAGCATTTT
-,TRBJ2-2,few,TRBV18,CASSPPTALNTGELFF,TGTGCCAGCTCACCACCGACAGCTCTAAACACCGGGGAGCTGTTTTTT
-,TRBJ1-1,few,TRBV12-3/TRBV12-4,CATGDDIPANTEAFF,TGTGCCACGGGGGATGACATTCCAGCGAACACTGAAGCTTTCTTT
TRBD1,TRBJ2-5,-,TRBV20-1,CSAKGQAETQYF,TGCAGTGCTAAAGGACAGGCGGAGACCCAGTACTTC
-,TRBJ2-5,-,TRBV7-2,CASSLSPSAPGQETQYF,TGTGCCAGCAGCTTATCCCCTTCGGCTCCGGGCCAAGAGACCCAGTACTTC
-,TRBJ2-4,many,TRBV5-1,CASTRGASSPLDIQYF,TGCGCCAGCACCCGGGGAGCCTCCTCCCCCCTAGACATTCAGTACTTC
TRBD1,TRBJ2-7,few,TRBV20-1,CSADAGTGTDEQYF,TGCAGTGCCGACGCAGGGACAGGGACCGACGAGCAGTACTTC
TRBD2,TRBJ2-1,-,TRBV20-1,CSARNIPGTREYNEQFF,TGCAGTGCTAGAAATATCCCCGGGACTAGGGAGTACAATGAGCAGTTCTTC
-,TRBJ1-4,few,TRBV7-2,CASKQVRNEKLFF,TGTGCCAGCAAACAGGTCCGAAATGAAAAACTGTTTTTT
-,TRBJ1-5,many,TRBV7-2,CASSLYEGLGQPQHF,TGTGCCAGCAGCCTGTACGAGGGCTTGGGTCAGCCCCAGCATTTT
-,TRBJ2-1,few,TRBV28,CASSLWGQSGIGNEQFF,TGTGCCAGCAGTTTATGGGGCCAAAGCGGAATCGGCAATGAGCAGTTCTTC
-,TRBJ2-2,-,TRBV7-2,CASSRDGQNTGELFF,TGTGCCAGCAGCCGAGACGGACAGAACACCGGGGAGCTGTTTTTT
-,TRBJ1-1,-,TRBV6-5,CASSYLGGATEAFF,TGTGCCAGCAGTTACTTGGGGGGGGCCACTGAAGCTTTCTTT
-,TRBJ2-7,few,TRBV4-3,CASSQTTGYEQYF,TGCGCCAGCAGCCAGACTACAGGGTACGAGCAGTACTTC
-,TRBJ2-2,few,TRBV7-9,CASSLMPYTGELFF,TGTGCCAGCAGCTTAATGCCCTACACCGGGGAGCTGTTTTTT
-,TRBJ2-1,-,TRBV12-3/TRBV12-4,CASVTAGGGQQFF,TGTGCCAGCGTGACCGCCGGGGGAGGCCAGCAGTTCTTC
TRBD1,TRBJ2-7,many,TRBV29-1,CSVVAVGTGDHEQYF,TGCAGCGTTGTGGCCGTCGGGACAGGGGACCACGAGCAGTACTTC
TRBD2,TRBJ2-3,few,TRBV20-1,CSATSSGGTDTQYF,TGCAGTGCTACCTCTAGCGGGGGAACAGATACGCAGTATTTT
-,TRBJ1-5,-,TRBV12-3/TRBV12-4,CASSLMGGGNQPQHF,TGTGCCAGCAGTTTAATGGGTGGCGGCAATCAGCCCCAGCATTTT
TRBD1,TRBJ2-3,few,TRBV15,CATSSYRGHVDTQYF,TGTGCCACCAGCAGTTACAGGGGGCATGTAGATACGCAGTATTTT
-,TRBJ2-5,-,TRBV6-5,CASSSTSHQETQYF,TGTGCCAGCAGTTCTACTAGTCACCAAGAGACCCAGTACTTC
-,TRBJ1-1,-,TRBV5-5,CASSVITGSTEAFF,TGTGCCAGCAGCGTTATTACAGGGTCCACTGAAGCTTTCTTT
TRBD2,TRBJ2-3,-,TRBV6-4,CASSRLAGESTDTQYF,TGTGCCAGCAGTAGGCTAGCGGGGGAGAGCACAGATACGCAGTATTTT
-,TRBJ1-6,-,TRBV7-2,CASSAGTEGSPLHF,TGTGCCAGCAGCGCCGGGACTGAAGGATCACCCCTCCACTTT
TRBD1,TRBJ1-5,few,TRBV5-5,CASSLEQGPYQPQHF,TGTGCCAGCAGCTTGGAACAGGGGCCGTATCAGCCCCAGCATTTT
TRBD2,TRBJ2-4,few,TRBV10-3,CAISPSGGTRGIQYF,TGTGCCATCAGTCCCTCGGGGGGGACCCGGGGCATTCAGTACTTC
-,TRBJ1-1,many,TRBV2,CASTGRVLETEAFF,TGTGCCAGCACGGGTCGGGTTTTAGAAACTGAAGCTTTCTTT
-,TRBJ2-5,few,TRBV20-1,CSALGEGETQYF,TGCAGTGCCCTTGGTGAAGGAGAGACCCAGTACTTC
-,TRBJ1-5,-,TRBV15,CATSVGNQPQHF,TGTGCCACCAGCGTAGGCAATCAGCCCCAGCATTTT